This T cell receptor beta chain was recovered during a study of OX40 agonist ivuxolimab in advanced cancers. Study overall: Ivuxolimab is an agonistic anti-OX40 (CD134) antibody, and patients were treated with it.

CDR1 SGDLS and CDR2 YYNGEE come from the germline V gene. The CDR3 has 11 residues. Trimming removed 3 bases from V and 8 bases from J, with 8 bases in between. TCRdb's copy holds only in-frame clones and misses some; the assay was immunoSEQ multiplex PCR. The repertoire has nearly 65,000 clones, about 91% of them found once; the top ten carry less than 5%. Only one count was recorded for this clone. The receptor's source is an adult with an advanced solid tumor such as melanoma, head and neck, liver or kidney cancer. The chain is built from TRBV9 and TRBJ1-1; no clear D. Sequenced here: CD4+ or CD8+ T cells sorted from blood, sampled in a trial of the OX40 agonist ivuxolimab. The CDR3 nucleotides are TGTGCCAGCAGCGCGGGCCCAGAAGCTTTCTTT. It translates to CASSAGPEAFF.